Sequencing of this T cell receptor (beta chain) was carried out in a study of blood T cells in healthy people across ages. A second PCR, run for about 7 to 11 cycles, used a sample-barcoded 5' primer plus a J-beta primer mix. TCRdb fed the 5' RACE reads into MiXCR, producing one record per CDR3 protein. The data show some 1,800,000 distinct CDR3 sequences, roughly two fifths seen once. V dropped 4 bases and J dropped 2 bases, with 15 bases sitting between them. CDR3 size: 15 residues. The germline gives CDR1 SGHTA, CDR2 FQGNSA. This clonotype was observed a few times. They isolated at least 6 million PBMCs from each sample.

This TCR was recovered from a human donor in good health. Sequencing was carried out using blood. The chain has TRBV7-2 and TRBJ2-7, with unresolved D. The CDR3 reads CASSYQRSRTYEQYF. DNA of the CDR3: TGTGCCAGCAGCTACCAAAGGTCCCGAACCTACGAGCAGTACTTC.